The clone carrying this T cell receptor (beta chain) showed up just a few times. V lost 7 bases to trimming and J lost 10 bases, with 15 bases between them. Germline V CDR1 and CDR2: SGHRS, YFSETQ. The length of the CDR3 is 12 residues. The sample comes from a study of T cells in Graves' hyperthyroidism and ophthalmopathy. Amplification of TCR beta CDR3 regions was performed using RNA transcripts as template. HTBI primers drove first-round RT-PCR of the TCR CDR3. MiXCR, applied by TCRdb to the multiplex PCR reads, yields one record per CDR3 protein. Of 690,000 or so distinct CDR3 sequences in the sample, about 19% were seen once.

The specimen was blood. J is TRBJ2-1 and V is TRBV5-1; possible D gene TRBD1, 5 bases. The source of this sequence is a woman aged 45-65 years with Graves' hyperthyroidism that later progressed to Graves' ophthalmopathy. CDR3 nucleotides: TGCGCCAGCGGCGGTTTAGGGGCCGAGCAGTTCTTC. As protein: CASGGLGAEQFF.